This passage covers 3 T cell receptor beta chains from one sample sequenced in a study of shared clonotypes between healthy human individuals. Assay used: immunoSEQ multiplex PCR; TCRdb lists only in-frame clones, some missing. The repertoire consists of roughly 2 million clones, with roughly 96% occurring once and the leading ten covering approximately 0.13%. Sequencing was performed on naive CD4+ T cells sorted from blood. Indicated subset: CD45RA+ positively selected. These receptors were taken from a man aged 18 to 29 in good health.

Details on this clone: The same CDR3 can be traced to other DNA sequences in this sample. The V and J genes are TRBV18 and TRBJ2-5, with D uncertain. In germline, CDR1 is KGHSH, CDR2 LQKENI. Trimming took 0 bases from V and 6 from J, leaving 8 bases between them. This CDR3 has 13 amino acids. Written as DNA, the CDR3 is TGTGCCAGCTCACCACCGGTGCAGAAGACCCAGTACTTC. It is translated as CASSPPVQKTQYF.

This chain uses TRBV18 with TRBJ2-7; TRBD1 agrees at 7 bases. CDR1 and CDR2 from the germline V gene are KGHSH and LQKENI. The junction had 7 bases not matched to a gene; V was cut back by 3 bases and J by 2 bases. The CDR3 is 15 amino acids. CDR3 nucleotide sequence: TGTGCCAGCTCACCTTCGACAGGGCCCACCTACGAGCAGTACTTC. It specifies CASSPSTGPTYEQYF.

This clone was seen a handful of times. Different DNA sequences within this sample yield the same CDR3. The chain carries TRBV6-5 and TRBJ1-3, with D tentatively TRBD1 (5 bases). The CDR3 sequence is 14 residues long. In germline, CDR1 is MNHEY, CDR2 SVGAGI. Trimming cost V 2 bases and J 1 base, with 6 bases left between them. The DNA for the CDR3 is TGTGCCAGCAGTTACGGGGGATCTGGAAACACCATATATTTT. Translation gives CASSYGGSGNTIYF.